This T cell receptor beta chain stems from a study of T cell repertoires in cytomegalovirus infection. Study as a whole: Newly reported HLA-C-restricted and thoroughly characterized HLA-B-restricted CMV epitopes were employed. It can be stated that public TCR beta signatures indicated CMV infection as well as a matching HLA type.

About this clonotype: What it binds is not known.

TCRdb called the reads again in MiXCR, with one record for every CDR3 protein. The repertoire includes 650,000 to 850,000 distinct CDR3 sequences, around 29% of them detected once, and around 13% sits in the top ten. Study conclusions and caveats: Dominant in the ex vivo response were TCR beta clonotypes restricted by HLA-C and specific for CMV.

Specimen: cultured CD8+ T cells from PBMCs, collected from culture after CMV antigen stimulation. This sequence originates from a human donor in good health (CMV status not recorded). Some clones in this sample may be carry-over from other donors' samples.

CDR3 sequence reads: CASSEAIKAGLTEAFF. The CDR3 DNA sequence: TGTGCCAGCAGTGAAGCGATTAAAGCAGGGCTGACTGAAGCTTTCTTT. The chain employs TRBV6-1 and TRBJ1-1; TRBD1 might be the D (5 bases). Looked up from germline, CDR1 is MNHNS and CDR2 is SASEGT. V gave up 0 bases and J gave up 5 bases, with 16 bases separating them. This CDR3 is 16 amino acids long.